These T cell receptor beta chains were read from a single sample in a study of blood T cell repertoires in COVID-19. Some clones are missing from TCRdb's copy, which holds only in-frame ones; the method was immunoSEQ multiplex PCR. The sample gives about 94,000 clones, about 80% of which show up once; around 17% is in the top ten. Input material: peripheral blood. The receptors were sampled from a human donor in a cohort sampled during active COVID-19. Both conserved end residues are part of each CDR3. The D gene is left open where the match is weak. Not all rows give a size; the values are once, few, many and, for expanded clones, a class.

abundance,v_gene,d_gene,j_gene,CDR3nt,CDR3aa
-,TRBV4-1,-,TRBJ2-1,TGCGCCAGCAGCCCACTAGGCAATGAGCAGTTCTTC,CASSPLGNEQFF
-,TRBV6-5,-,TRBJ1-4,TGTGCCAGCAGCGGGGTATCTAATGAAAAACTGTTTTTT,CASSGVSNEKLFF
-,TRBV10-1,TRBD2,TRBJ2-7,TGCGCCAGCAGTCCATTCTCTAGCGGGACGAGCTCCTACGAGCAGTACTTC,CASSPFSSGTSSYEQYF
-,TRBV30,-,TRBJ2-7,TGTGCCTGGAGGGGCGGACAGCTCTTCTACGAGCAGTACTTC,CAWRGGQLFYEQYF
-,TRBV12-3/TRBV12-4,-,TRBJ1-2,TGTGCCAGCGTTCGGGGGGCTAACTATGGCTACACCTTC,CASVRGANYGYTF
-,TRBV5-5,-,TRBJ1-2,TGTGCCAGCAGCTTGGCTTGGGGACAAGACTCCTATGGCTACACCTTC,CASSLAWGQDSYGYTF
-,TRBV30,-,TRBJ1-1,TGTGCCGGCAGGGAGAACACTGAAGCTTTCTTT,CAGRENTEAFF
few,TRBV7-2,-,TRBJ2-7,TGTGCCAGCAGCTTACCAGGGGAGCAGTACTTC,CASSLPGEQYF
-,TRBV6-4,TRBD1,TRBJ1-1,TGTGCCAGCAGTACTAAAGCCGGGACAGGGTTCACTGAAGCTTTCTTT,CASSTKAGTGFTEAFF
-,TRBV30,-,TRBJ2-7,TGTGCCTGGAACTGGGGGCGGGGGTACGAGCAGTACTTC,CAWNWGRGYEQYF
-,TRBV21-1,-,TRBJ2-7,TGTGCCATAGGCCTACAGTTCCACGAGCAGTACTTC,CAIGLQFHEQYF
-,TRBV2,TRBD2,TRBJ2-7,TGTGCCAGCAGTCCGGAGGGTAGCGGGAGGGCACTCCACGAGCAGTACTTC,CASSPEGSGRALHEQYF